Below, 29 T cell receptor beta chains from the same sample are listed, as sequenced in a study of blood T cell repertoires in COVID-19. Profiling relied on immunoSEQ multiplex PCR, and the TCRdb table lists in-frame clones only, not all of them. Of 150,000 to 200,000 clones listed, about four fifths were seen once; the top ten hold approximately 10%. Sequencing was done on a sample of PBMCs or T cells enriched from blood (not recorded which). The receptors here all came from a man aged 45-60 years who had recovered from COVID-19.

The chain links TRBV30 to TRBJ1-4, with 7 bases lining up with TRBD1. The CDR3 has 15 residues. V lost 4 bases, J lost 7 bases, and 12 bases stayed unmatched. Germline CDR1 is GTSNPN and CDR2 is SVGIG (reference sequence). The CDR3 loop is CAWIPRLGGTEKLFF. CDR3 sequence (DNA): TGTGCCTGGATCCCCCGGTTAGGGGGCACTGAAAAACTGTTTTTT.

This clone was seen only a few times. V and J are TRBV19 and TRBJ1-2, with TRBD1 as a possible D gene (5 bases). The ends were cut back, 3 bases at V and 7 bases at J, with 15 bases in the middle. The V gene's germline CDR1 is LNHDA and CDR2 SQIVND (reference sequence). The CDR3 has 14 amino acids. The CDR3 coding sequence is TGTGCCAGTAGTATGGCAGGGATTTCTCCTGGCTACACCTTC. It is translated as CASSMAGISPGYTF.

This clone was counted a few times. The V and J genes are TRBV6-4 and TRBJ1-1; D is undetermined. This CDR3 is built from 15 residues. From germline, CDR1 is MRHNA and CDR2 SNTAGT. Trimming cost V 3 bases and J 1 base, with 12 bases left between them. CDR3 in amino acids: CASSENLRGNTEAFF. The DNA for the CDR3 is TGTGCCAGCAGTGAAAACCTTCGGGGGAACACTGAAGCTTTCTTT.

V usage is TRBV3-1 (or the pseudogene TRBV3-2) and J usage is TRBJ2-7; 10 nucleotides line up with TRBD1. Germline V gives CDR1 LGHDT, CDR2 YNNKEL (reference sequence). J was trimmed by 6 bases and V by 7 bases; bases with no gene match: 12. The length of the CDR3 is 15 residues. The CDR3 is CASTNRGTGVGEQYF. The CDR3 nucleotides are TGTGCCAGCACCAACCGAGGGACAGGGGTGGGCGAGCAGTACTTC.

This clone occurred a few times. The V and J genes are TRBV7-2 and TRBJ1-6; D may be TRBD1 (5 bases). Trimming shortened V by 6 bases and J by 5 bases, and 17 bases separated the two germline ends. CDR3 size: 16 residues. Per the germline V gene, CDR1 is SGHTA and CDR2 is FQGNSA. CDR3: CASSSRGGSNNSPLHF. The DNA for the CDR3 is TGTGCCAGCAGTTCCCGGGGGGGGAGTAATAATTCACCCCTCCACTTT.

The CDR3 loop is CASSFNRKSNQPQHF. Written as DNA, the CDR3 is TGTGCCAGCAGCTTTAACAGGAAAAGCAATCAGCCCCAGCATTTT. The gene calls are TRBV7-8 and TRBJ1-5; tentatively, D is TRBD1 (5 bases). Trimming cost V 3 bases and J 1 base, with 10 bases left between them. The CDR3 consists of 15 residues. Germline V gene lookup returns CDR1 SGHVS and CDR2 FQNEAQ.

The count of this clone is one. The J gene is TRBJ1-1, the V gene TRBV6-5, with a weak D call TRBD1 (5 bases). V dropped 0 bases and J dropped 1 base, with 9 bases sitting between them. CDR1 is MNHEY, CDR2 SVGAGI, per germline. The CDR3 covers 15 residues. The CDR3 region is CASSYSTGENTEAFF. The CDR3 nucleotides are TGTGCCAGCAGTTACTCGACGGGGGAGAACACTGAAGCTTTCTTT.

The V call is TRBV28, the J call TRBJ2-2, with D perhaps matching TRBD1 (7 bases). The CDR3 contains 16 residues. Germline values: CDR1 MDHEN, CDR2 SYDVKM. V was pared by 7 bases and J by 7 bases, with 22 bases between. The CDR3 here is CASTRGRGRAVGELFF. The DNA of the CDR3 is TGTGCCAGCACTAGGGGGCGGGGCCGGGCCGTCGGGGAGCTGTTTTTT.

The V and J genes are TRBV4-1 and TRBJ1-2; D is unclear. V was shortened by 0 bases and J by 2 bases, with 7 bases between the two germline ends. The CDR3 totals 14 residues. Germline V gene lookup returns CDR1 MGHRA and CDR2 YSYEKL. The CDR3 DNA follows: TGCGCCAGCAGCCAAGATCCGGGGAACTATGGCTACACCTTC. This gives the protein CASSQDPGNYGYTF.

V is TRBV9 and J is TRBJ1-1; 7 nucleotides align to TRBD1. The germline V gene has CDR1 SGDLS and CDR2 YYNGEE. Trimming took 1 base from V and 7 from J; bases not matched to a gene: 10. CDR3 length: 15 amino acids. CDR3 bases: TGTGCCAGCAGCGTAACCGGGCAGGGGGTTGGTGAAGCTTTCTTT. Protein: CASSVTGQGVGEAFF.

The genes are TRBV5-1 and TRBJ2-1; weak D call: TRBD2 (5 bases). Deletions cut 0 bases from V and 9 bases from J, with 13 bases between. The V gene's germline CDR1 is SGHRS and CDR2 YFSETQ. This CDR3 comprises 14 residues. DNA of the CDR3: TGCGCCAGCAGCTTGGAGTTCGCGGGCGGTGAGCAGTTCTTC. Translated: CASSLEFAGGEQFF.

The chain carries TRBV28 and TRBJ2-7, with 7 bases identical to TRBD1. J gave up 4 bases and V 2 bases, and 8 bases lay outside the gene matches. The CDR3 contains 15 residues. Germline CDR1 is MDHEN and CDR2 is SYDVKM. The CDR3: CASSLTGALQYEQYF. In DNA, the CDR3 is TGTGCCAGCAGTTTAACAGGGGCCCTCCAATACGAGCAGTACTTC. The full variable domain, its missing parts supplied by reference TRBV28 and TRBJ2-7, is DVKVTQSSRYLVKRTGEKVFLECVQDMDHENMFWYRQDPGLGLRLIYFSYDVKMKEKGDIPEGYSVSREKKERFSLILESASTNQTSMYLCASSLTGALQYEQYFGPGTRLTVT.

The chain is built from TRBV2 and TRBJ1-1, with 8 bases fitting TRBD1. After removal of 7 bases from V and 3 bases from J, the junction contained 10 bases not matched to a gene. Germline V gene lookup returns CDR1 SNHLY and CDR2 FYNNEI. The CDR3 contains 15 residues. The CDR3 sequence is CASNPFAGGHTEAFF. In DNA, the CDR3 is TGTGCCAGCAATCCCTTTGCAGGGGGCCACACTGAAGCTTTCTTT.

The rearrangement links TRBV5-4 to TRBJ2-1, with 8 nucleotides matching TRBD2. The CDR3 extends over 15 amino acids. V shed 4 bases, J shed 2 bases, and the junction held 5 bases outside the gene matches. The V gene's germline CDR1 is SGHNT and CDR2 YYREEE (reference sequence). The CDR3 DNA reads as TGTGCCAGCAGCCACGGGGGGGCCGCCTACAATGAGCAGTTCTTC. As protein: CASSHGGAAYNEQFF.

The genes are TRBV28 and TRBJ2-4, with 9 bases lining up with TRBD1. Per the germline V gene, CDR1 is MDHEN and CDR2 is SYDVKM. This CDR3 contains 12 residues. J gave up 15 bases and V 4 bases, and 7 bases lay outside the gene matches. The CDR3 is CASSYGQGMPYF. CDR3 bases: TGTGCCAGCAGTTACGGACAGGGGATGCCGTACTTC.

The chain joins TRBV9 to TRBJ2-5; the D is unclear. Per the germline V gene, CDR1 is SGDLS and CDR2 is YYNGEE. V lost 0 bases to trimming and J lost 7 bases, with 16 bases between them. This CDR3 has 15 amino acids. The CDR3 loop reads CASSVVGGDSGTQYF. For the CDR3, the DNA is TGTGCCAGCAGCGTAGTCGGCGGAGATTCGGGGACCCAGTACTTC.

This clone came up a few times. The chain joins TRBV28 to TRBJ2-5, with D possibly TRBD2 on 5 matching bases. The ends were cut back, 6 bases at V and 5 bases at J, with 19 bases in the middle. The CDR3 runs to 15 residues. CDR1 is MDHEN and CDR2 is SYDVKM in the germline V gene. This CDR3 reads CASSPQGSDGETQYF. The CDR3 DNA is TGTGCCAGCAGCCCCCAAGGTAGCGATGGGGAGACCCAGTACTTC. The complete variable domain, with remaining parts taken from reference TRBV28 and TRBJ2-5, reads DVKVTQSSRYLVKRTGEKVFLECVQDMDHENMFWYRQDPGLGLRLIYFSYDVKMKEKGDIPEGYSVSREKKERFSLILESASTNQTSMYLCASSPQGSDGETQYFGPGTRLLVL.

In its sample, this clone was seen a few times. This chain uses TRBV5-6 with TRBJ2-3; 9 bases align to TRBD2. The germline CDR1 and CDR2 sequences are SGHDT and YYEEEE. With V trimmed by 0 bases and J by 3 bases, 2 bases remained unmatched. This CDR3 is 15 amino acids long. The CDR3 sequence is CASSLGLADTDTQYF. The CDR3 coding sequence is TGTGCCAGCAGCTTGGGACTAGCGGATACAGATACGCAGTATTTT.

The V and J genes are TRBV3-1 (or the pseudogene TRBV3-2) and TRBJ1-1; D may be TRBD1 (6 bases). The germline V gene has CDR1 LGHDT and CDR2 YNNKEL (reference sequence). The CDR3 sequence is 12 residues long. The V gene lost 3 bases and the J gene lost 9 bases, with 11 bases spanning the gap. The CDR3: CASSQRTEQAFF. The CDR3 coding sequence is TGTGCCAGCAGCCAGAGGACAGAGCAAGCTTTCTTT.

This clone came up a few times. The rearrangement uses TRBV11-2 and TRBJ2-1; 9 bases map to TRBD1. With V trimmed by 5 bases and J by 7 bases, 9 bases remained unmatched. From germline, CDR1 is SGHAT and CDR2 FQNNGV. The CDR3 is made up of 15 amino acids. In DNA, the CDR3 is TGTGCCAGCAGCGCCCAGGGGACAGGGCGGAATGAGCAGTTCTTC. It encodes CASSAQGTGRNEQFF.

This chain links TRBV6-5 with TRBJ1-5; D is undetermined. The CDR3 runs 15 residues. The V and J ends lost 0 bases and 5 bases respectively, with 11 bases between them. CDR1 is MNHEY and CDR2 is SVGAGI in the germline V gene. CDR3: CASSYSIGRDQPQHF. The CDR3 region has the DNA TGTGCCAGCAGTTACTCGATTGGTCGGGATCAGCCCCAGCATTTT.

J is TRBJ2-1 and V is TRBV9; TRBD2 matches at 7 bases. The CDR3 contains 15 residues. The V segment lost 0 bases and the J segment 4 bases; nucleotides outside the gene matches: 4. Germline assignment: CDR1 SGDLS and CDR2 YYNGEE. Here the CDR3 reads CASSVGRGKYNEQFF. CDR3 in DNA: TGTGCCAGCAGCGTAGGGCGGGGGAAATACAATGAGCAGTTCTTC. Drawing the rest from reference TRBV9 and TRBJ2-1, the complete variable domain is DSGVTQTPKHLITATGQRVTLRCSPRSGDLSVYWYQQSLDQGLQFLIQYYNGEERAKGNILERFSAQQFPDLHSELNLSSLELGDSALYFCASSVGRGKYNEQFFGPGTRLTVL.

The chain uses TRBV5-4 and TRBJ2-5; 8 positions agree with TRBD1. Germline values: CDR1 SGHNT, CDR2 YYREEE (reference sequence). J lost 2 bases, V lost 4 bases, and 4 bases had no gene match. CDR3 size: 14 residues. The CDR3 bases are TGTGCCAGCAGCATCCGGACAGGGCAAGAGACCCAGTACTTC. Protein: CASSIRTGQETQYF.

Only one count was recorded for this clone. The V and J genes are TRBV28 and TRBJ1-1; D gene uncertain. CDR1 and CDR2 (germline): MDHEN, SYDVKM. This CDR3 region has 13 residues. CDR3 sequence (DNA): TGTGCGCACGGGTGGAGTATGAACACTGAAGCTTTCTTT. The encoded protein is CAHGWSMNTEAFF. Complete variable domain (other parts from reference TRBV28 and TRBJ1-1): DVKVTQSSRYLVKRTGEKVFLECVQDMDHENMFWYRQDPGLGLRLIYFSYDVKMKEKGDIPEGYSVSREKKERFSLILESASTNQTSMYLCAHGWSMNTEAFFGQGTRLTVV.

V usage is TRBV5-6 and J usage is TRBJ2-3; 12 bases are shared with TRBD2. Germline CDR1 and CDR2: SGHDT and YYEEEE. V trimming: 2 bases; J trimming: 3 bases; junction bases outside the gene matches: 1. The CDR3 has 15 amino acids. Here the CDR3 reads CASSFGLAGTDTQYF. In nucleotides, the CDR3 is TGTGCCAGCAGCTTTGGACTAGCGGGGACAGATACGCAGTATTTT.

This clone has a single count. Written as DNA, the CDR3 is TGTGCCAGCAGCTTGGAAAGGCCTGCGGCTGAAGCTTTCTTT. Protein sequence: CASSLERPAAEAFF. V is TRBV5-4 and J is TRBJ1-1; D not resolved. V was shortened by 0 bases and J by 6 bases, with 12 bases between the two germline ends. The germline V gene has CDR1 SGHNT and CDR2 YYREEE (reference sequence). The CDR3 length is 14 residues.

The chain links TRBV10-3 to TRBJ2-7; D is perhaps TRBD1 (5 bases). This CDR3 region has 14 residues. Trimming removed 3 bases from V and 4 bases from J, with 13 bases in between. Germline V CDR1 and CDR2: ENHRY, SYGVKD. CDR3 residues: CAISELPKGYEQYF. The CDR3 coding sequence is TGTGCCATCAGTGAACTTCCGAAGGGGTACGAGCAGTACTTC.

CDR3 sequence: CASSSANLPGSPLHF. The CDR3 coding sequence is TGTGCCAGCAGCTCGGCGAACCTCCCGGGGTCACCCCTCCACTTT. V and J are TRBV5-5 and TRBJ1-6; D remains unclear. Germline CDR1 reads SGHKS; CDR2 reads YYEKEE (reference sequence). Trimming shortened V by 3 bases and J by 10 bases, and 17 bases separated the two germline ends. This CDR3 region has 15 residues.

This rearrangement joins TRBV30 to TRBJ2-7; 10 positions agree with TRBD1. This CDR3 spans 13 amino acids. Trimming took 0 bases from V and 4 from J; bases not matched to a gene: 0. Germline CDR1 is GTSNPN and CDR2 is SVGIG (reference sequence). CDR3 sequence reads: CAWSVGQGYEQYF. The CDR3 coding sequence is TGTGCCTGGAGTGTGGGACAGGGGTACGAGCAGTACTTC.